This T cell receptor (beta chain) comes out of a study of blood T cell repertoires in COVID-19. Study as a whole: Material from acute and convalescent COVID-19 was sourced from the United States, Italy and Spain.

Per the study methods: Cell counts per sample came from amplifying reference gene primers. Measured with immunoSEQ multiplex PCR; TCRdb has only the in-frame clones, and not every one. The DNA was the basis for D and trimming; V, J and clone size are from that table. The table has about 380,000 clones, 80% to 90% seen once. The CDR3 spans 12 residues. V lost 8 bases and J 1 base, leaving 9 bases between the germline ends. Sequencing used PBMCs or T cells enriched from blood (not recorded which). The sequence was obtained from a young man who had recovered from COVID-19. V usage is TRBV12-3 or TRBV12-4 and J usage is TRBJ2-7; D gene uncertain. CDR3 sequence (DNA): TGTGCCAGCGCCGCGAGATCCTACGAGCAGTACTTC. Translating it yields CASAARSYEQYF.